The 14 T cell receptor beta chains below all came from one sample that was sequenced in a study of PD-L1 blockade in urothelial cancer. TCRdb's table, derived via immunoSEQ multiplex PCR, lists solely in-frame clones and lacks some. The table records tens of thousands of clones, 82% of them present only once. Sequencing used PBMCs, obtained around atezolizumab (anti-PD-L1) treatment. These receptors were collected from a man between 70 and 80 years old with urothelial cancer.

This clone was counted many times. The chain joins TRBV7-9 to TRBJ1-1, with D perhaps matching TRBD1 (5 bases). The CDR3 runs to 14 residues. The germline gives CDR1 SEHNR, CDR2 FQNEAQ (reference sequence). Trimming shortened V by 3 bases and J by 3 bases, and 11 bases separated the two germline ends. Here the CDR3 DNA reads TGTGCCAGCAGCTTCCCAGGGAGGGACACTGAAGCTTTCTTT. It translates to CASSFPGRDTEAFF.

CDR3 residues: CASSLSSGQNTEAFF. The CDR3 DNA reads as TGTGCCAGCAGCTTAAGTTCTGGACAGAACACTGAAGCTTTCTTT. This chain joins TRBV7-2 and TRBJ1-1; D might be TRBD1 (5 bases). Germline CDR1 reads SGHTA; CDR2 reads FQGNSA. This CDR3 spans 15 amino acids. Trimming left V 2 bases short and J 1 base short, with 11 bases between.

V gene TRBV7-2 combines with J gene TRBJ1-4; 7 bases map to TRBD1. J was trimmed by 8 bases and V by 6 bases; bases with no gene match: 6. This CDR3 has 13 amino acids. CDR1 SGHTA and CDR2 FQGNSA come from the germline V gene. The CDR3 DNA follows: TGTGCCAGCAGTCCGGGACAGCGGGAAAAACTGTTTTTT. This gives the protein CASSPGQREKLFF.

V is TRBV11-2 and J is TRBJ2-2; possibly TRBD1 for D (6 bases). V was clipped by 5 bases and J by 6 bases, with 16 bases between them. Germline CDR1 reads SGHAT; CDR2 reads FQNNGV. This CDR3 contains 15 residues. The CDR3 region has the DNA TGTGCCAGCAGCCCAAAGGGGGAATACGCCGGGGAGCTGTTTTTT. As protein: CASSPKGEYAGELFF. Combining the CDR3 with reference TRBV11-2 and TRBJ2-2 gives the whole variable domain EAGVAQSPRYKIIEKRQSVAFWCNPISGHATLYWYQQILGQGPKLLIQFQNNGVVDDSQLPKDRFSAERLKGVDSTLKIQPAKLEDSAVYLCASSPKGEYAGELFFGEGSRLTVL.

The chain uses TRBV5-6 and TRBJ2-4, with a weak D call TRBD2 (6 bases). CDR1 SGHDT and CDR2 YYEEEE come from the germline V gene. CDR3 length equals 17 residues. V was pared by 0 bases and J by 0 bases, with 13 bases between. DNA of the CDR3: TGTGCCAGCAGCTTGGCGGGAGTAGAACTAGCCAAAAACATTCAGTACTTC. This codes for CASSLAGVELAKNIQYF.

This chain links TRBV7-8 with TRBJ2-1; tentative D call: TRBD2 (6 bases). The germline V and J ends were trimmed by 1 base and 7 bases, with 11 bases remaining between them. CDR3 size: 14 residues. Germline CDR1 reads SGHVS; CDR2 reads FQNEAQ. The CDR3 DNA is TGTGCCAGCAGCTTAGTGGGGGGTGGGAATGAGCAGTTCTTC. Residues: CASSLVGGGNEQFF.

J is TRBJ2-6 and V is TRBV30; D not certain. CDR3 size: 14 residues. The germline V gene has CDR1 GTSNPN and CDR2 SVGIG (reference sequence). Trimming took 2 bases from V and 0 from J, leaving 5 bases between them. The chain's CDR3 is CAWSRDSGANVLTF. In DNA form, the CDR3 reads TGTGCCTGGAGTCGAGACTCTGGGGCCAACGTCCTGACTTTC.

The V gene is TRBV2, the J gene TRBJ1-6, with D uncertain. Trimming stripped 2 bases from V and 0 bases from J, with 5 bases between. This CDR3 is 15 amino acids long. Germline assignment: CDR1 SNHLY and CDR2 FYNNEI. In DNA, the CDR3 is TGTGCCAGCAGTGAAAAGAGCTCCTATAATTCACCCCTCCACTTT. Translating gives CASSEKSSYNSPLHF.

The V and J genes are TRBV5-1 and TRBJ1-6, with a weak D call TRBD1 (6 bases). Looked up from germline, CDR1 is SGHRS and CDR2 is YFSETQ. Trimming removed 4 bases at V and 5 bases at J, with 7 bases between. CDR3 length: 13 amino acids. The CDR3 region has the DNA TGCGCCAGCAGCCGGACAGATAATTCACCCCTCCACTTT. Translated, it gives CASSRTDNSPLHF.

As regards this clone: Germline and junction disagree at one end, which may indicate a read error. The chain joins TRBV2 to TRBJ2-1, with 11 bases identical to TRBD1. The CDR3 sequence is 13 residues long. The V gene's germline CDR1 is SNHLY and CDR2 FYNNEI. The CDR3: CATGTGGRNEQFF. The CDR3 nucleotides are TGCGCCACCGGGACAGGGGGGAGAAATGAGCAGTTCTTC.

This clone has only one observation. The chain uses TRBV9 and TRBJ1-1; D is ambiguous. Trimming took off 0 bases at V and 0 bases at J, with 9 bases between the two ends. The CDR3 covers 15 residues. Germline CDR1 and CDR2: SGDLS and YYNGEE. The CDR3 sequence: CASSVGQILNTEAFF. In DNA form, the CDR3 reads TGTGCCAGCAGCGTAGGTCAGATACTGAACACTGAAGCTTTCTTT.

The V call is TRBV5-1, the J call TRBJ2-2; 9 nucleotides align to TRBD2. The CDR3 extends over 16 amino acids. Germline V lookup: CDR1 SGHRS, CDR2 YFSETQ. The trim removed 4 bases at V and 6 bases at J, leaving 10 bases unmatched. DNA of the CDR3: TGCGCCAGCAGCCCCGGGGGACTAGCCGGGTCCGGGGAGCTGTTTTTT. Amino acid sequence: CASSPGGLAGSGELFF.

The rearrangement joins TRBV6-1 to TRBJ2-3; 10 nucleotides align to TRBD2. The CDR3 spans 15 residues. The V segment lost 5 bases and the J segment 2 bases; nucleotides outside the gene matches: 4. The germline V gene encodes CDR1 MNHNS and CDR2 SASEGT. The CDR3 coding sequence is TGTGCCAGCAGTCTAGCGGGGGCCTTCACAGATACGCAGTATTTT. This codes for CASSLAGAFTDTQYF.

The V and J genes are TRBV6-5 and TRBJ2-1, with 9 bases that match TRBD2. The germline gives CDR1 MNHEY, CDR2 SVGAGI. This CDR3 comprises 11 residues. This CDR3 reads CASAGGHEQFF. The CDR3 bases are TGTGCTTCGGCGGGAGGGCATGAGCAGTTCTTC.